This TCR beta chain was captured in a study of T cell responses to AZD1222 COVID-19 vaccine. TCRdb's table, derived via immunoSEQ multiplex PCR, lists solely in-frame clones and lacks some. The sample has some 150,000 clones, roughly 86% seen once; the top ten hold 5% to 5.5%. V gave up 1 base and J gave up 0 bases, with 8 bases separating them. The CDR3 runs 14 residues. From germline, CDR1 is SGHNT and CDR2 YYREEE (reference sequence). This rearrangement joins TRBV5-4 to TRBJ2-7; no definite D call. This clonotype was obtained from an adult who received the MenACWY meningococcal vaccine as a control. The material sequenced was peripheral blood, taken 28 days after the second dose of the MenACWY control vaccine. The DNA of the CDR3 is TGTGCCAGCAGCTTGCGGGCAGGCTCCTACGAGCAGTACTTC. Protein product: CASSLRAGSYEQYF. The entire variable domain, with the rest obtained from reference TRBV5-4 and TRBJ2-7, is as follows: ETGVTQSPTHLIKTRGQQVTLRCSSQSGHNTVSWYQQALGQGPQFIFQYYREEENGRGNFPPRFSGLQFPNYSSELNVNALELDDSALYLCASSLRAGSYEQYFGPGTRLTVT.